These 5 T cell receptor beta chains came from one sample sequenced in a study of glioma-infiltrating T cells. Using RNA template, CDR3s of TCR alpha and beta were amplified with iRepertoire arm-PCR. TCRdb analysed the multiplex PCR reads with MiXCR anew, one entry per CDR3 protein. The sample includes a few hundred thousand distinct CDR3 sequences, around 45% seen only once; the top ten take about 11%. The source material was glioma tissue, nonneoplastic brain tissue, or PBMCs (not recorded which). The receptors were sampled from a human donor with low-grade glioma or glioblastoma, undergoing nonglioma brain surgery, or in good health (not recorded which).

With respect to this clonotype: A much bigger clone sits one base away, suggesting this may be a read error. The chain is built from TRBV6-2 or TRBV6-3 and TRBJ2-5; 9 nucleotides align to TRBD2. The CDR3 length is 15 residues. The germline V gene encodes CDR1 MNHEY and CDR2 SVGEGT. The CDR3, as DNA: TGTGCCAGCAGTACTACTAGCGGGCCGGTAGAGACCAAGTACTTC. Translation gives CASSTTSGPVETKYF.

This chain uses TRBV12-3 or TRBV12-4 with TRBJ1-1; D call uncertain. This CDR3 is 12 amino acids long. V was shortened by 7 bases and J by 4 bases, with 10 bases between the two germline ends. The CDR3 DNA reads TGTGCCAGCACCCTACGAGGCACTGAAGCTTTCTTT. Translated, it gives CASTLRGTEAFF.

In regard to this clonotype: One base away lies a much larger clone, so this may be a sequencing read error. This chain uses TRBV27 with TRBJ1-1; D is ambiguous. The CDR3 has 15 amino acids. V lost 2 bases, J lost 4 bases, and 14 bases lay in between. CDR1 is MNHEY, CDR2 SMNVEV, per germline (reference sequence). The CDR3 here is CASSLAGEGITEAFF. The CDR3 DNA is TGTGCCAGCAGTTTAGCTGGGGAGGGTATCACTGAAGCTTTCTTT.

This clonotype was seen repeatedly, ten times or more. This sequence joins TRBV5-4 and TRBJ2-1; 11 positions agree with TRBD2. Trimming took 6 bases from V and 5 from J; bases not matched to a gene: 13. The CDR3 is made up of 17 amino acids. Germline V CDR1 and CDR2: SGHNT, YYREEE (reference sequence). CDR3 loop: CASNPTTLAGGNNEQFF. DNA for the CDR3: TGTGCCAGCAACCCGACCACCCTAGCGGGAGGCAACAATGAGCAGTTCTTC.

This chain connects TRBV19 to TRBJ2-1, with a tentative D call TRBD1 (5 bases). CDR1 and CDR2 from the germline V gene are LNHDA and SQIVND (reference sequence). The CDR3 covers 15 residues. V was cut by 3 bases and J by 1 base, with 10 bases left in between. CDR3 sequence: CASSISAGSYNEQFF. The CDR3 DNA follows: TGTGCCAGTAGTATTTCGGCAGGGTCCTACAATGAGCAGTTCTTC.